The sequence of this T cell receptor beta chain was determined in a study of blood T cell repertoires in COVID-19. Study-level background: The United States, Italy and Spain provided the acute and convalescent COVID-19 samples. T cells, B-cell-depleted T cells, or PBMCs provided the cDNA or gDNA that served as material.

V shed 5 bases and J 0 bases; nucleotides not matched to a gene: 7. This CDR3 is 17 amino acids long. CDR1 is SGHTA and CDR2 is FQGTGA in the germline V gene. Under the authors' procedure: Estimation of nucleated cell counts relied on the amplification of reference gene primers. Clones were read by immunoSEQ multiplex PCR, and TCRdb kept only the in-frame ones, dropping some. V, J and clone size reflect that table, while D and trimming were determined from the DNA. The table has roughly 200,000 clones, roughly 88% seen once. The sample taken for sequencing was peripheral blood. The V gene is TRBV7-3, the J gene TRBJ2-1; 10 positions agree with TRBD2. The receptor comes from a woman aged 40 to 50 who had recovered from COVID-19. The CDR3 nucleotides are TGTGCCAGCAGCCAACCTAGCGGGAGTTACTCCTACAATGAGCAGTTCTTC. Protein sequence: CASSQPSGSYSYNEQFF.